The rows below give T cell receptor beta chains drawn from one sample of a study of CD8 T cells in ankylosing spondylitis. TCRdb ran MiXCR on the 5' RACE reads and lists one entry per CDR3 protein. The sample lists hundreds of thousands of distinct CDR3 sequences, 20% to 25% occurring once. The sample comprised blood, either unsorted or a sorted T cell fraction (not recorded which). The receptor source for this set is a male donor with ankylosing spondylitis or in good health (not recorded which). Both conserved end residues are part of each CDR3. The order of the fields is D gene, J gene, clone size, V gene, CDR3 DNA, CDR3 protein. The D gene is left open where the match is weak. Not every row has a clone size; where given, it reads once, few, many or a size class.

NA | TRBJ1-4 | NA | TRBV12-3/TRBV12-4 | TGTGCCAGCAGTTTCGGAGGGGTTGAAAAACTGTTTTTT | CASSFGGVEKLFF
NA | TRBJ2-7 | few | TRBV10-1 | TGCGCCAGCATCATCCCGGGTCGCAGGGGTTCCTACGAGCAGTACTTC | CASIIPGRRGSYEQYF
TRBD1 | TRBJ1-5 | NA | TRBV27 | TGTGCCAGCAGGATAGGACAGGGAGAAGGTCAGCCCCAGCATTTT | CASRIGQGEGQPQHF
NA | TRBJ2-2 | few | TRBV4-1 | TGCGCCAGCAGCCAGGGTAGCGATGTCACCGGGGAGCTGTTTTTT | CASSQGSDVTGELFF
NA | TRBJ1-1 | few | TRBV4-1 | TGCGCCAGCAGCCAGAGCAACAGGGACCTCTTATATGTGAACACTGAAGCTTTCTTT | CASSQSNRDLLYVNTEAFF
NA | TRBJ2-7 | NA | TRBV28 | TGTGCCAGCAGTTTAGCCCCAGACGAGCAGTACTTC | CASSLAPDEQYF
NA | TRBJ2-7 | NA | TRBV28 | TGTGCCAGCAGTTTTAGGGCTGTCTCCTACGAGCAGTACTTC | CASSFRAVSYEQYF
NA | TRBJ2-5 | few | TRBV28 | TGTGCCAGCAGGGAACAGGGCCAAGAGACCCAGTACTTC | CASREQGQETQYF
TRBD2 | TRBJ2-4 | NA | TRBV29-1 | TGCAGCGTTGAAGATCGGACTAGGATGGAGTACTTC | CSVEDRTRMEYF
NA | TRBJ2-6 | NA | TRBV7-8 | TGTGCCAGCAGCTTTTTCCCCCCCGCGGTTCAGGGGATCGGGGCCAACGTCCTGACTTTC | CASSFFPPAVQGIGANVLTF
NA | TRBJ2-7 | NA | TRBV29-1 | TGCAGCGTTGAAGGGACAGAGCGCGATTACGAGCAGTACTTC | CSVEGTERDYEQYF
NA | TRBJ2-7 | few | TRBV12-3/TRBV12-4 | TGTGCCAGCACCAGAGGGGCAGGGGCCATCCAGCAGTACTTC | CASTRGAGAIQQYF
NA | TRBJ2-7 | many | TRBV12-3/TRBV12-4 | TGTGCCAGCAGTTTGGGGACAAGTTCCTACGAGCAGTACTTC | CASSLGTSSYEQYF
NA | TRBJ2-2 | NA | TRBV30 | TGTGCCTGGAGCACGGGGGAGGACACCGGGGAGCTGTTTTTT | CAWSTGEDTGELFF
NA | TRBJ1-1 | few | TRBV28 | TGTGCCAGCATGCGAACCCCGGGGGTCACTGAAGCTTTCTTT | CASMRTPGVTEAFF
NA | TRBJ1-6 | NA | TRBV27 | TGTGCCAGCAGGCACGGGGACCTTGATTCACCCCTCCACTTT | CASRHGDLDSPLHF
TRBD1 | TRBJ2-1 | medium-sized | TRBV7-2 | TGTGCCAGCAGCTTAGTAGGGGGCCACAATGAGCAGTTCTTC | CASSLVGGHNEQFF
TRBD1 | TRBJ2-1 | few | TRBV4-1 | TGCGCCAGCAGCCGGGACAGGGAAGTACCCTACAATGAGCAGTTCTTC | CASSRDREVPYNEQFF
NA | TRBJ2-3 | NA | TRBV29-1 | TGCAGCGTTGAAGGATGGACGTCTACAGATACGCAGTATTTT | CSVEGWTSTDTQYF
NA | TRBJ1-5 | few | TRBV12-3/TRBV12-4 | TGTGCCAGCAGTTTACCCATAATGGGTCAGCCCCAGCATTTT | CASSLPIMGQPQHF
TRBD1 | TRBJ1-5 | few | TRBV9 | TGTGCCAGCAGCGGGGGGGGACAGCCAAATCAGCCCCAGCATTTT | CASSGGGQPNQPQHF
NA | TRBJ2-1 | NA | TRBV3-1 | TGTGCCAGCAGCCAAATGGTTGCGGGGTATGAGCAGTTCTTC | CASSQMVAGYEQFF
NA | TRBJ2-1 | NA | TRBV3-1 | TGTGCCAGCAGCCAAGAGGGCAGCGGGTTCTACAATGAGCAGTTCTTC | CASSQEGSGFYNEQFF
NA | TRBJ2-1 | few | TRBV4-1 | TGCGCCAGCAGCCAAGATGTGGGGGGAAGCGAGCAGTTCTTC | CASSQDVGGSEQFF